The 5 T cell receptor beta chains reported below all come from one sample, sequenced in a study of regulatory T cells in long-lasting Graves disease. With iRepertoire HTBI primers and Arm-PCR of CDR3 regions, TCR beta libraries were built. TCRdb reprocessed the multiplex PCR reads via MiXCR and lists one record per CDR3 protein. The data show 450,000 or so distinct CDR3 sequences, less than 25% seen once. Time point denoted: persistent/refractory GD, antithyroid drugs over 5 years with positive TRAb. With RNA extracted from PBMCs as input, the TCR library was made. The material sequenced was peripheral blood mononuclear cells (PBMCs), taken when the disease was refractory, from a patient treated with antithyroid drugs. The receptors derive from a female donor with Graves disease.

This clonotype was detected only a few times. The V and J genes are TRBV5-1 and TRBJ2-3; 10 bases line up with TRBD2. The CDR3 is 15 amino acids. Trimming at V came to 2 bases and at J to 2 bases, leaving 2 bases not matched to a gene. Germline V CDR1 and CDR2: SGHRS, YFSETQ. In nucleotides, the CDR3 is TGCGCCAGCAGCTTTGGACTAGCGGACACAGATACGCAGTATTTT. It encodes CASSFGLADTDTQYF.

This clonotype was picked up a small number of times. The chain joins TRBV25-1 to TRBJ1-6; 8 bases agree with TRBD1. CDR3 length equals 13 residues. Germline V gene sequence: CDR1 MGHDK, CDR2 SYGVNS. V lost 5 bases to trimming and J lost 10 bases; unmatched junction nucleotides: 4. The CDR3 protein is CASSRQGWSPLHF. The CDR3 nucleotides read TGTGCCAGCAGTAGACAGGGGTGGTCACCCCTCCACTTT.

A single count supports this clonotype. The chain is built from TRBV6-1 and TRBJ2-3; 12 bases fit TRBD2. This CDR3 has 16 amino acids. Germline loops: CDR1 MNHNS, CDR2 SASEGT. V was pared by 10 bases and J by 4 bases, with 12 bases of the junction left unmatched. The CDR3 bases are TGTGCCACCCTAGCGGGGGGGAGGGAAGCAGCAGATACGCAGTATTTT. It specifies CATLAGGREAADTQYF.

CDR3 residues: CASSNQGSIYGYTF. CDR3 sequence (DNA): TGTGCCAGCAGCAATCAGGGTTCCATCTATGGCTACACCTTC. The gene calls are TRBV14 and TRBJ1-2; maybe TRBD1 (5 bases). The germline CDR1 and CDR2 sequences are SGHDN and FVKESK. The CDR3 is 14 amino acids. V was cut by 5 bases and J by 4 bases, with 14 bases left in between.

This clonotype was observed a few times. This chain joins TRBV25-1 and TRBJ1-2; 8 bases line up with TRBD1. CDR1 is MGHDK and CDR2 is SYGVNS in the germline V gene. J was trimmed by 5 bases and V by 8 bases; bases with no gene match: 7. This CDR3 spans 13 amino acids. CDR3 sequence (DNA): TGTGCCAGCCAAGACAGGGGAGTTTATGGCTACACCTTC. Its protein product is CASQDRGVYGYTF.